Each of the 25 T cell receptor beta chains below was sequenced from the same sample in a study of T cell responses to AZD1222 COVID-19 vaccine. Sequenced by immunoSEQ multiplex PCR; TCRdb stores in-frame clones only, minus some. The profile covers 89,000 or so clones, with approximately 86% appearing a single time and more than 6% taken by the ten largest. Specimen: peripheral blood, collected on day 0 of AZD1222 vaccination. Receptors originate from an adult in good health.

The chain carries TRBV5-4 and TRBJ1-1, with 10 bases identical to TRBD1. The CDR3 spans 15 residues. V shed 5 bases, J shed 10 bases, and the junction held 14 bases outside the gene matches. Germline V gene lookup returns CDR1 SGHNT and CDR2 YYREEE (reference sequence). The CDR3 sequence: CASSPPGTGVFSAFF. CDR3 DNA: TGTGCCAGCAGTCCCCCTGGGACAGGGGTCTTTTCAGCTTTCTTT.

The rearrangement uses TRBV2 and TRBJ2-3, with unresolved D. Germline CDR1 reads SNHLY; CDR2 reads FYNNEI. This CDR3 comprises 13 residues. V lost 6 bases to trimming and J lost 2 bases, with 9 bases between them. In DNA form, the CDR3 reads TGTGCCAGCAGGGACCACTCCACAGATACGCAGTATTTT. It translates to CASRDHSTDTQYF.

V usage is TRBV19 and J usage is TRBJ2-7; TRBD1 agrees at 9 bases. CDR3 length: 16 residues. The trim removed 2 bases at V and 1 base at J, leaving 6 bases unmatched. The germline V gene has CDR1 LNHDA and CDR2 SQIVND (reference sequence). The CDR3 DNA sequence: TGTGCCAGTAGTATAAGGGCACAGGGGGCTTCCTACGAGCAGTACTTC. Amino acid sequence: CASSIRAQGASYEQYF.

The genes are TRBV13 and TRBJ1-1, with D possibly TRBD1 on 6 matching bases. The CDR3 is 14 residues long. The V gene lost 3 bases and the J gene lost 4 bases, with 12 bases spanning the gap. Germline CDR1 PRHDT, CDR2 FYEKMQ (reference sequence). The CDR3 DNA reads as TGTGCCAGCAGCTTGCAGGGGAAGAGCACTGAAGCTTTCTTT. Translated, it gives CASSLQGKSTEAFF.

The chain employs TRBV11-2 and TRBJ2-1; no definite D call. Deletions cut 5 bases from V and 2 bases from J, with 19 bases between. The CDR3 extends over 17 amino acids. Germline V CDR1 and CDR2: SGHAT, FQNNGV. The DNA for the CDR3 is TGTGCCAGCAGCCCCAAAACCGCAGAAAGCGCCTACAATGAGCAGTTCTTC. It codes for CASSPKTAESAYNEQFF.

This sequence joins TRBV19 and TRBJ1-1; D unclear. The V end lost 6 bases, the J end lost 6 bases, and 14 bases lay between the germline ends. The germline V gene encodes CDR1 LNHDA and CDR2 SQIVND (reference sequence). This CDR3 contains 13 residues. CDR3 DNA: TGTGCCAGTAGCGGGTCCGGTGGGGCTGAAGCTTTCTTT. Protein: CASSGSGGAEAFF.

The chain recombines TRBV6-5 with TRBJ2-5; 7 bases match TRBD2. The CDR3 covers 13 residues. Germline V CDR1 and CDR2: MNHEY, SVGAGI. Written as DNA, the CDR3 is TGTGGGAGCCTAGCGGACCTCCAAGAGACCCAGTACTTC. Its protein product is CGSLADLQETQYF.

The chain carries TRBV7-3 and TRBJ2-7, with unresolved D. The CDR3 extends over 15 amino acids. Trimming cost V 5 bases and J 0 bases, with 14 bases left between them. The germline gives CDR1 SGHTA, CDR2 FQGTGA. CDR3 in amino acids: CASSAKPGLSYEQYF. CDR3 nucleotide sequence: TGTGCCAGCAGCGCCAAACCGGGTCTCTCCTACGAGCAGTACTTC.

The J gene is TRBJ2-1, the V gene TRBV5-1; D is possibly TRBD1 (6 bases). The CDR3 has 14 residues. CDR1 and CDR2 from the germline V gene are SGHRS and YFSETQ. Trimming removed 4 bases at V and 5 bases at J, with 13 bases between. CDR3 sequence: CASSQQGTHNEQFF. The CDR3 DNA reads TGCGCCAGCAGCCAACAGGGTACCCACAATGAGCAGTTCTTC.

The chain uses TRBV5-8 and TRBJ2-3; 7 bases map to TRBD1. The germline gives CDR1 SGHTS, CDR2 YDEGEE. The CDR3 spans 16 residues. The V and J ends lost 4 bases and 0 bases, in that order; junction bases with no gene match: 8. This chain's CDR3 is CASSRWGQTSTDTQYF. The CDR3 DNA reads TGTGCCAGCAGCCGGTGGGGACAGACTAGCACAGATACGCAGTATTTT. Full variable domain (missing parts from reference TRBV5-8 and TRBJ2-3): EAGVTQSPTHLIKTRGQQATLRCSPISGHTSVYWYQQALGLGLQFLLWYDEGEERNRGNFPPRFSGRQFPNYSSELNVNALELEDSALYLCASSRWGQTSTDTQYFGPGTRLTVL.

The rearrangement links TRBV5-6 to TRBJ1-1; D unclear. The germline V gene encodes CDR1 SGHDT and CDR2 YYEEEE. V gave up 0 bases and J gave up 9 bases, with 9 bases separating them. CDR3 length: 12 amino acids. The CDR3 bases are TGTGCCAGCAGCTTGGAATCCAGGCAAGCTTTCTTT. Translated: CASSLESRQAFF.

The V gene is TRBV28, the J gene TRBJ1-1, with a tentative D call TRBD1 (6 bases). Germline-derived CDR1 and CDR2 are MDHEN and SYDVKM. V was cut by 6 bases and J by 6 bases, with 20 bases left in between. The CDR3 is 15 amino acids. The CDR3, as DNA: TGTGCCAGCAGCCAGAACCTTTGGGGGGCCGCTGAAGCTTTCTTT. The encoded protein is CASSQNLWGAAEAFF.

The V and J genes are TRBV19 and TRBJ2-7, with D uncertain. CDR1 is LNHDA, CDR2 SQIVND, per germline (reference sequence). The length of the CDR3 is 15 residues. V was cut by 1 base and J by 6 bases, with 16 bases left in between. For the CDR3, the DNA is TGTGCCAGTAGTATAGCGCTCGTGCCAACCCTCGAGCAGTACTTC. Protein: CASSIALVPTLEQYF.

In DNA form, the CDR3 reads TGTGCCAGCTCGTCCCAGGTCCACACTGAAGCTTTCTTT. This translates into CASSSQVHTEAFF. The V and J genes are TRBV18 and TRBJ1-1; D unclear. V lost 6 bases and J lost 3, with 11 bases in between. This CDR3 is built from 13 residues. Germline CDR1 reads KGHSH; CDR2 reads LQKENI.

The chain recombines TRBV6-6 with TRBJ1-1; D may be TRBD1 (5 bases). With 6 bases removed from V and 1 base from J, the gap between germline ends came to 12 bases. CDR1 is MNHNY and CDR2 is SVGAGI in the germline V gene (reference sequence). CDR3 length: 14 amino acids. The CDR3, as DNA: TGTGCCAGCAGCAAAACAGGCCCGAACACTGAAGCTTTCTTT. Translating gives CASSKTGPNTEAFF.

The J gene is TRBJ2-1, the V gene TRBV19; no reliable D call. This CDR3 spans 10 amino acids. Trimming left V 8 bases short and J 8 bases short, with 7 bases between. Germline V lookup: CDR1 LNHDA, CDR2 SQIVND (reference sequence). The CDR3 protein is CASGRDEQFF. The CDR3, as DNA: TGTGCCAGTGGTAGGGATGAGCAGTTCTTC.

The chain recombines TRBV30 with TRBJ2-7; 10 nucleotides align to TRBD2. V was clipped by 4 bases and J by 6 bases; unmatched bases: 0. CDR1 and CDR2 from the germline V gene are GTSNPN and SVGIG (reference sequence). The CDR3 consists of 11 residues. CDR3 coding DNA: TGTGCCTGGACTAGCGGGAGCGAGCAGTACTTC. As protein: CAWTSGSEQYF.

The genes are TRBV9 and TRBJ2-2, with 7 bases aligning to TRBD1. With 4 bases clipped from V and 0 bases from J, the junction kept 3 bases outside the gene matches. The V gene's germline CDR1 is SGDLS and CDR2 YYNGEE. This CDR3 comprises 15 residues. In DNA form, the CDR3 reads TGTGCCAGCAGCCACAGGGGCGCGAACACCGGGGAGCTGTTTTTT. Its translation is CASSHRGANTGELFF.

The chain employs TRBV7-9 and TRBJ1-6, with D tentatively TRBD1 (6 bases). This CDR3 has 15 residues. V lost 6 bases, J lost 10 bases, and 19 bases lay in between. Germline lookup yields CDR1 SEHNR and CDR2 FQNEAQ (reference sequence). CDR3 nucleotide sequence: TGTGCCAGCAGATCAAACAGGGAGGTCGGGTCACCCCTCCACTTT. Translated: CASRSNREVGSPLHF.

The gene calls are TRBV15 and TRBJ1-1; TRBD1 aligns across 8 bases. This CDR3 contains 21 residues. Germline CDR1 LNHNV, CDR2 YYDKDF (reference sequence). The V segment lost 0 bases and the J segment 10 bases; nucleotides outside the gene matches: 28. The CDR3 nucleotides are TGTGCCACCAGCAGAGATTGGGGCCTGAGACAGCGTGCAGGGGGCCGTGAGGTAGCTTTCTTT. The encoded protein is CATSRDWGLRQRAGGREVAFF.

The chain joins TRBV15 to TRBJ2-7, with a possible D match to TRBD1 (5 bases). This CDR3 is built from 14 residues. V was shortened by 0 bases and J by 4 bases, with 10 bases between the two germline ends. The germline V gene has CDR1 LNHNV and CDR2 YYDKDF (reference sequence). Here the CDR3 DNA reads TGTGCCACCAGCAGAGATCGTGGGGCGTACGAGCAGTACTTC. Protein sequence: CATSRDRGAYEQYF. Looking up the rest from reference TRBV15 and TRBJ2-7 gives the full variable domain: DAMVIQNPRYQVTQFGKPVTLSCSQTLNHNVMYWYQQKSSQAPKLLFHYYDKDFNNEADTPDNFQSRRPNTSFCFLDIRSPGLGDTAMYLCATSRDRGAYEQYFGPGTRLTVT.

This rearrangement joins TRBV3-1 (or the pseudogene TRBV3-2) to TRBJ2-3, with 9 bases that match TRBD2. V lost 6 bases and J lost 2; bases outside the gene matches: 9. This CDR3 is 16 amino acids long. Germline CDR1 LGHDT, CDR2 YNNKEL (reference sequence). As DNA, the CDR3 is TGTGCCAGCAGTCCCCCCGCGGGAGGGCTCACAGATACGCAGTATTTT. It translates to CASSPPAGGLTDTQYF.

The rearrangement links TRBV11-2 to TRBJ2-6, with D unclear. This CDR3 comprises 16 residues. V was cut by 3 bases and J by 0 bases, with 9 bases left in between. Germline V CDR1 and CDR2: SGHAT, FQNNGV. This chain's CDR3 is CASSFSQISGANVLTF. CDR3 in DNA: TGTGCCAGCAGCTTCAGTCAGATCTCTGGGGCCAACGTCCTGACTTTC.

V gene TRBV9 combines with J gene TRBJ2-3; 7 positions match TRBD1. CDR1 and CDR2 from the germline V gene are SGDLS and YYNGEE. V was clipped by 4 bases and J by 4 bases; unmatched bases: 6. The CDR3 runs to 14 residues. The CDR3 sequence: CASSTTTGSDTQYF. DNA for the CDR3: TGTGCCAGCAGCACCACGACAGGGTCAGATACGCAGTATTTT.

For the CDR3, the DNA is TGCGCCAGCAGCTTTTCACAAGACAGTTCTTCCTACGAGCAGTACTTC. Amino acids: CASSFSQDSSSYEQYF. V usage is TRBV5-1 and J usage is TRBJ2-7; D is possibly TRBD1 (5 bases). This CDR3 has 16 residues. Germline assignment: CDR1 SGHRS and CDR2 YFSETQ. The ends were cut back, 2 bases at V and 1 base at J, with 16 bases in the middle.